This passage covers 27 T cell receptor beta chains from one sample sequenced in a study of control samples from healthy donors and cancer patients. The repertoire was sequenced with immunoSEQ multiplex PCR; TCRdb's copy has only in-frame clones and lacks some. Of about 44,000 clones in the sample, over 65% were seen once. Sequencing input: formalin-fixed, paraffin-embedded tissue. These receptors were taken from a male donor with melanoma.

Concerning this clone: In the same sample, other DNA sequences code for this CDR3. The chain recombines TRBV28 with TRBJ1-2, with D perhaps TRBD1 (5 bases). In germline, CDR1 is MDHEN, CDR2 SYDVKM. V lost 3 bases and J lost 3, with 11 bases in between. The CDR3 has 14 amino acids. As DNA, the CDR3 is TGTGCCAGCAGTTTCAGGGTTGTCGACTATGGCTACACCTTC. This encodes CASSFRVVDYGYTF.

The sample holds one count of this clone. The chain couples TRBV5-1 to TRBJ2-7; 7 bases line up with TRBD2. Trimming at V came to 4 bases and at J to 0 bases, leaving 7 bases not matched to a gene. CDR3 length equals 15 residues. The germline gives CDR1 SGHRS, CDR2 YFSETQ. CDR3 region: CASSPRLASSYEQYF. The CDR3 coding sequence is TGCGCCAGCAGCCCCCGACTAGCTAGCTCCTACGAGCAGTACTTC.

The genes are TRBV28 and TRBJ2-7, with D uncertain. This CDR3 region has 14 residues. With 7 bases removed from V and 3 bases from J, the gap between germline ends came to 16 bases. Germline CDR1 reads MDHEN; CDR2 reads SYDVKM. The CDR3 is CASTPFGRNYEQYF. In DNA form, the CDR3 reads TGTGCCAGCACACCCTTCGGACGGAACTACGAGCAGTACTTC.

In its sample, this clone was seen a few times. This chain uses TRBV3-1 (or the pseudogene TRBV3-2) with TRBJ2-7; 9 bases fit TRBD1. Germline V gene sequence: CDR1 LGHDT, CDR2 YNNKEL (reference sequence). There are 14 residues in the CDR3. J gave up 3 bases and V 4 bases, and 4 bases lay outside the gene matches. The CDR3 coding sequence is TGTGCCAGCAGCCCCCGGGACAGGGTCTACGAGCAGTACTTC. This codes for CASSPRDRVYEQYF.

J is TRBJ2-7 and V is TRBV2; the match to TRBD1 covers 10 bases. Germline V gene data show CDR1 as SNHLY and CDR2 as FYNNEI. This CDR3 comprises 16 residues. V trimming: 5 bases; J trimming: 3 bases; junction bases outside the gene matches: 10. CDR3 protein: CASSRDRGGGGYEQYF. The CDR3 DNA sequence: TGTGCCAGCAGTAGGGACAGGGGCGGAGGTGGCTACGAGCAGTACTTC.

The V and J genes are TRBV9 and TRBJ1-5; D is perhaps TRBD1 (5 bases). The CDR3 loop spans 15 amino acids. In germline, CDR1 is SGDLS, CDR2 YYNGEE. V was cut by 0 bases and J by 4 bases, with 11 bases left in between. CDR3 DNA sequence: TGTGCCAGCAGCGTAGCCGGAGGGGTGAATCAGCCCCAGCATTTT. Its translation is CASSVAGGVNQPQHF.

This clone was detected only a few times. CDR3 sequence (DNA): TGTGCCAGCAGCATCGGGACAGTCACAGATACGCAGTATTTT. The encoded protein is CASSIGTVTDTQYF. The chain is built from TRBV21-1 and TRBJ2-3; the D call in the table, TRBD1, was not verified against the DNA. TRBV21-1 counts as a pseudogene. There are 14 residues in the CDR3.

In this sample, this clone turned up a few times. The genes are TRBV6-6 and TRBJ2-2, with no clear D. This CDR3 is built from 13 residues. V was shortened by 8 bases and J by 0 bases, with 7 bases between the two germline ends. In germline, CDR1 is MNHNY, CDR2 SVGAGI (reference sequence). CDR3 sequence: CASRMTNTGELFF. DNA for the CDR3: TGTGCCAGCCGGATGACGAACACCGGGGAGCTGTTTTTT.

The chain combines TRBV4-1 with TRBJ1-1; TRBD1 matches 7 bases. With 3 bases clipped from V and 1 base from J, the junction kept 8 bases outside the gene matches. The V gene's germline CDR1 is MGHRA and CDR2 YSYEKL. This CDR3 comprises 16 residues. This chain's CDR3 is CASSQRQGGANTEAFF. The CDR3 coding sequence is TGCGCCAGCAGCCAGAGACAGGGAGGGGCGAACACTGAAGCTTTCTTT.

The gene calls are TRBV5-4 and TRBJ2-1, with D possibly TRBD1 on 6 matching bases. Per germline, CDR1 SGHNT and CDR2 YYREEE (reference sequence). Between the trimmed V and J ends, which lost 2 bases and 5 bases, there was a span of 14 bases. The CDR3 consists of 15 residues. The chain's CDR3 is CASSFRTAPNNEQFF. CDR3 in DNA: TGTGCCAGCAGCTTCCGGACAGCCCCTAACAATGAGCAGTTCTTC.

This clone showed up many times. The chain carries TRBV7-9 and TRBJ1-1, with D unresolved. CDR3 length: 12 amino acids. Trimming took off 5 bases at V and 8 bases at J, with 12 bases between the two ends. Germline V gives CDR1 SEHNR, CDR2 FQNEAQ (reference sequence). CDR3 bases: TGTGCCAGCAGCCTATCATTATCCGAAGCTTTCTTT. This translates into CASSLSLSEAFF.

This clone was picked up a small number of times. In the same sample, other DNA sequences code for this CDR3. This rearrangement joins TRBV7-9 to TRBJ1-2, with TRBD1 identical over 8 bases. V gave up 5 bases and J gave up 7 bases; unmatched junction bases: 6. CDR1 and CDR2 (germline): SEHNR, FQNEAQ (reference sequence). CDR3 length: 13 residues. CDR3 coding DNA: TGTGCCAGCAGCCCCCGGGACAGGCGTGGCTACACCTTC. This encodes CASSPRDRRGYTF.

The chain couples TRBV6-6 to TRBJ2-7, with D unresolved. The CDR3 contains 11 residues. V gave up 5 bases and J gave up 6 bases, with 8 bases separating them. CDR1 is MNHNY and CDR2 is SVGAGI in the germline V gene (reference sequence). CDR3 bases: TGTGCCAGCAGTGCCAACTCCGAGCAGTACTTC. This translates into CASSANSEQYF.

The CDR3 here is CASRRSGAGELFF. The CDR3 DNA sequence: TGTGCCAGCAGAAGGTCTGGGGCCGGGGAGCTGTTTTTT. This chain connects TRBV28 to TRBJ2-2; D gene ambiguous. This CDR3 is built from 13 residues. V was clipped by 6 bases and J by 6 bases, with 11 bases between them. Germline-derived CDR1 and CDR2 are MDHEN and SYDVKM. The full variable domain, in which reference TRBV28 and TRBJ2-2 provide the parts outside the CDR3, is DVKVTQSSRYLVKRTGEKVFLECVQDMDHENMFWYRQDPGLGLRLIYFSYDVKMKEKGDIPEGYSVSREKKERFSLILESASTNQTSMYLCASRRSGAGELFFGEGSRLTVL.

The V and J genes are TRBV30 and TRBJ2-4; D might be TRBD1 or TRBD2, each matching 6 bases. The CDR3 runs to 13 residues. V shed 8 bases and J shed 8 bases, with 19 bases lying between them. Germline V CDR1 and CDR2: GTSNPN, SVGIG (reference sequence). The CDR3 protein is CATGTSGAYIQYF. CDR3 nucleotides: TGTGCCACTGGCACCTCGGGGGCTTACATTCAGTACTTC. Combining the CDR3 with reference TRBV30 and TRBJ2-4 gives the whole variable domain SQTIHQWPATLVQPVGSPLSLECTVEGTSNPNLYWYRQAAGRGLQLLFYSVGIGQISSEVPQNLSASRPQDRQFILSSKKLLLSDSGFYLCATGTSGAYIQYFGAGTRLSVL.

The CDR3 bases are TGTGCCAGCACCCCGCCAGCGTTGGTGAGCCGGCAGCCCCAGCATTTT. Translating gives CASTPPALVSRQPQHF. The chain is built from TRBV28 and TRBJ1-5; D is uncertain. Germline CDR1 is MDHEN and CDR2 is SYDVKM. Trimming took 7 bases from V and 7 from J, leaving 23 bases between them. This CDR3 has 16 residues.

This clone was counted only a few times. The chain carries TRBV6-5 and TRBJ1-1, with D maybe TRBD1 (6 bases). The CDR3 covers 15 residues. Germline CDR1 reads MNHEY; CDR2 reads SVGAGI. V gave up 0 bases and J gave up 14 bases, with 22 bases separating them. The CDR3 DNA reads as TGTGCCAGCAGTTACTCGAGGGGCAGGGGATCAATCTCCTTCTTT. Translating it yields CASSYSRGRGSISFF.

This chain uses TRBV5-5 with TRBJ1-1; a possible D gene is TRBD1 (6 bases). CDR1 is SGHKS and CDR2 is YYEKEE in the germline V gene (reference sequence). The CDR3 is 15 residues long. The V end lost 2 bases, the J end lost 1 base, and 12 bases lay between the germline ends. The CDR3: CASSLTPQGNTEAFF. The CDR3 nucleotides are TGTGCCAGCAGCTTAACCCCACAGGGGAACACTGAAGCTTTCTTT.

Here the CDR3 reads CASSVPGTQYEQYF. Written as DNA, the CDR3 is TGTGCCAGTAGTGTCCCCGGGACACAGTACGAGCAGTACTTC. The chain uses TRBV19 and TRBJ2-7; TRBD1 is a possible D gene (6 bases). The CDR3 spans 14 residues. V gave up 5 bases and J gave up 4 bases, with 15 bases separating them. From germline, CDR1 is LNHDA and CDR2 SQIVND (reference sequence).

The J gene is TRBJ2-7, the V gene TRBV7-8, with D maybe TRBD2 (5 bases). Trimming took off 4 bases at V and 3 bases at J, with 16 bases between the two ends. CDR1 is SGHVS, CDR2 FQNEAQ, per germline. This CDR3 has 15 amino acids. DNA of the CDR3: TGTGCCAGCAGCTCTGGTCGGGCGGGCTACTACGAGCAGTACTTC. This translates into CASSSGRAGYYEQYF.

The V gene is TRBV19, the J gene TRBJ2-7; 10 nucleotides align to TRBD2. The CDR3 length is 15 residues. J gave up 7 bases and V 1 base, and 7 bases lay outside the gene matches. CDR1 LNHDA and CDR2 SQIVND come from the germline V gene (reference sequence). The DNA for the CDR3 is TGTGCCAGTAGTATAGCAGCGGGAGGGCTTCTTGAGCAGTACTTC. It codes for CASSIAAGGLLEQYF. The full variable domain, rest sourced from reference TRBV19 and TRBJ2-7, is DGGITQSPKYLFRKEGQNVTLSCEQNLNHDAMYWYRQDPGQGLRLIYYSQIVNDFQKGDIAEGYSVSREKKESFPLTVTSAQKNPTAFYLCASSIAAGGLLEQYFGPGTRLTVT.

The chain employs TRBV12-3 or TRBV12-4 and TRBJ1-1, with D hard to call. V was trimmed by 7 bases and J by 3 bases, leaving 9 bases between them. The CDR3 length is 12 residues. CDR3 coding DNA: TGTGCCAGCAACCAGCCATACACTGAAGCTTTCTTT. Residues: CASNQPYTEAFF.

The chain has TRBV24-1 and TRBJ2-1; possibly TRBD2 for D (5 bases). Per germline, CDR1 KGHDR and CDR2 SFDVKD. CDR3 length: 17 amino acids. The V and J ends lost 5 bases and 5 bases respectively, with 21 bases between them. CDR3: CATSGLKTSLDDNEQFF. DNA of the CDR3: TGTGCCACCAGTGGCCTAAAAACTAGTTTGGACGACAATGAGCAGTTCTTC.

Of note for this clone: This could be a read error, since a much larger clone is one nucleotide away. Other DNA sequences within the sample encode an identical CDR3. The chain recombines TRBV25-1 with TRBJ1-6; D is possibly TRBD1 (6 bases). Germline V gives CDR1 MGHDK, CDR2 SYGVNS. The CDR3 runs 12 residues. CDR3 DNA: TGTGCCAGCAGTGGAGGGGGTTTTGCCCTCCATTTT. The encoded protein is CASSGGGFALHF. Combining the CDR3 with reference TRBV25-1 and TRBJ1-6 gives the whole variable domain EADIYQTPRYLVIGTGKKITLECSQTMGHDKMYWYQQDPGMELHLIHYSYGVNSTEKGDLSSESTVSRIRTEHFPLTLESARPSHTSQYLCASSGGGFALHFGNGTRLTVT.

This clone was recorded once. This chain links TRBV4-1 with TRBJ1-4, with D perhaps TRBD1 (5 bases). The CDR3 extends over 19 amino acids. Per the germline V gene, CDR1 is MGHRA and CDR2 is YSYEKL. Trimming shortened V by 1 base and J by 0 bases, and 18 bases separated the two germline ends. The CDR3 bases are TGCGCCAGCAGCCAAGGCCGGGGGGGAAAAGGTGCAACTAATGAAAAACTGTTTTTT. Its protein product is CASSQGRGGKGATNEKLFF.

The J gene is TRBJ2-3, the V gene TRBV9, with 7 bases lining up with TRBD1. The J segment lost 0 bases and the V segment lost 3 bases, leaving 7 bases of the junction unmatched. Germline assignment: CDR1 SGDLS and CDR2 YYNGEE. CDR3 length: 16 residues. CDR3 nucleotide sequence: TGTGCCAGCAGCGCACACGGGACAGCTAGCACAGATACGCAGTATTTT. Protein: CASSAHGTASTDTQYF.

The chain links TRBV4-2 to TRBJ2-5; D possibly corresponds to TRBD1 (6 bases). This CDR3 spans 14 amino acids. Trimming pared 6 bases from V and 1 base from J, leaving 12 bases between. CDR1 is LGHNA, CDR2 YNFKEQ, per germline. CDR3 sequence: CASRSDSLQETQYF. CDR3 coding DNA: TGTGCCAGCAGATCGGACAGCCTCCAAGAGACCCAGTACTTC.